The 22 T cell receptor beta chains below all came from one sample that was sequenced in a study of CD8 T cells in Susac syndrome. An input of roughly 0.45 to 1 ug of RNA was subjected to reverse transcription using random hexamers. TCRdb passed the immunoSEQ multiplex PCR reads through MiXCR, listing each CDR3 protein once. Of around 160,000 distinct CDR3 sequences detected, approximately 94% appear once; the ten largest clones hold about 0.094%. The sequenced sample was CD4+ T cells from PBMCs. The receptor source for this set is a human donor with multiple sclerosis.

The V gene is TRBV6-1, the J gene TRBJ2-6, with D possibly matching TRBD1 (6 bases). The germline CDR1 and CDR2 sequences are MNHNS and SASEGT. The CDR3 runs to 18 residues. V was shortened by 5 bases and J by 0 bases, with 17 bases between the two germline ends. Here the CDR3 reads CASSPGTTRFSGANVLTF. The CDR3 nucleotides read TGTGCCAGCAGTCCCGGGACAACCAGATTCTCTGGGGCCAACGTCCTGACTTTC.

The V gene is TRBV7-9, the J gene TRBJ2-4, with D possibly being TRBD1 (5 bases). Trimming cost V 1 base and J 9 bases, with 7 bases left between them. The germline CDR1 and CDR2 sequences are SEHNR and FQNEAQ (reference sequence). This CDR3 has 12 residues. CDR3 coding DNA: TGTGCCAGCAGCTTAGGGCAGGGCATTCAGTACTTC. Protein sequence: CASSLGQGIQYF.

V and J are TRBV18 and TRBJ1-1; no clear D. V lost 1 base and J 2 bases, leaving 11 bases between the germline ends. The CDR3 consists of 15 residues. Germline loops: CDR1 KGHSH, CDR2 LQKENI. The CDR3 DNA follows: TGTGCCAGCTCACCACGGAGAGAGGGCAACACTGAAGCTTTCTTT. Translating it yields CASSPRREGNTEAFF.

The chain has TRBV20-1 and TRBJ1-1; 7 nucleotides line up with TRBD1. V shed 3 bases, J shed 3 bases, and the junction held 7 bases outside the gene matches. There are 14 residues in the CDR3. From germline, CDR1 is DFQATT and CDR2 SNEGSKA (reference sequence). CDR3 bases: TGCAGTGCTAGTACACCCACAGGGGACACTGAAGCTTTCTTT. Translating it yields CSASTPTGDTEAFF.

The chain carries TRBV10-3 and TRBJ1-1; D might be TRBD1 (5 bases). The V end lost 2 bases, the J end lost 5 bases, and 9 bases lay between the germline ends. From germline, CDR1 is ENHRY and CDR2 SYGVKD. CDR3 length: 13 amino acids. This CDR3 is CAISEGRGTEAFF. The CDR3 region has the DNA TGTGCCATCAGTGAGGGGCGGGGGACTGAAGCTTTCTTT.

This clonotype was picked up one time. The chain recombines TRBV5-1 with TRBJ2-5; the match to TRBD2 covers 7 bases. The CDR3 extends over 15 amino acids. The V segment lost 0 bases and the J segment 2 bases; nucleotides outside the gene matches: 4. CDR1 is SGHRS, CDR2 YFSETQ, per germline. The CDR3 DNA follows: TGCGCCAGCAGCTTGGCGGGGACTACTCAAGAGACCCAGTACTTC. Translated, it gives CASSLAGTTQETQYF.

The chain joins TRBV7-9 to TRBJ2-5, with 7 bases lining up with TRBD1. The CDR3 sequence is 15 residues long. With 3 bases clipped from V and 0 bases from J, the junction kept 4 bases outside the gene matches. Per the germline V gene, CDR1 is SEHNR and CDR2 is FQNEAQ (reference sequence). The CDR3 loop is CASSFPQGDQETQYF. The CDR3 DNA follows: TGTGCCAGCAGCTTCCCCCAGGGGGACCAAGAGACCCAGTACTTC.

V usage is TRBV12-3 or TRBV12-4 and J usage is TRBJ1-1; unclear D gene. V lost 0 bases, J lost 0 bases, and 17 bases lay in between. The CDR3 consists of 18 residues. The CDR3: CASSLAVGPPKMNTEAFF. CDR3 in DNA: TGTGCCAGCAGTTTAGCGGTCGGGCCACCCAAAATGAACACTGAAGCTTTCTTT.

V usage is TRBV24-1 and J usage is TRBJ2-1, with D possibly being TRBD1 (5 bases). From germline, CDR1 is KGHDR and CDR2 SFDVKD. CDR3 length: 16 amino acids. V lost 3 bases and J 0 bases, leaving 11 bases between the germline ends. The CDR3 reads CATSDPTASSYNEQFF. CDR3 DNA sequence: TGTGCCACCAGTGATCCGACAGCGAGCTCCTACAATGAGCAGTTCTTC.

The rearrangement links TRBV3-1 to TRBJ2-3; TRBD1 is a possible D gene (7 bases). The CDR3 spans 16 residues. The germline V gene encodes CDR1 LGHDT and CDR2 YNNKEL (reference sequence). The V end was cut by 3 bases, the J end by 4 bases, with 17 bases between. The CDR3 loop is CASSHALQGEADTQYF. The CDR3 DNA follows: TGTGCCAGCAGCCACGCCTTGCAGGGGGAGGCAGATACGCAGTATTTT.

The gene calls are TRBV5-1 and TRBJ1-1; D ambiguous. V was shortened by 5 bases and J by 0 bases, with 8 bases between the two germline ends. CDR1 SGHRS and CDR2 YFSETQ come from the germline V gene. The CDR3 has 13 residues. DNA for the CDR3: TGCGCCAGCAGAGGACTCATGAACACTGAAGCTTTCTTT. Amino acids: CASRGLMNTEAFF.

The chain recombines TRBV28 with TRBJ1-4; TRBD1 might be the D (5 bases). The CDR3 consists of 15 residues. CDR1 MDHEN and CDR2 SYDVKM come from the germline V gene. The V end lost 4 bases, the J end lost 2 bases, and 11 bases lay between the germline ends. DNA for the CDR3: TGTGCCAGCAGTTGGGGCAGCATGACTAATGAAAAACTGTTTTTT. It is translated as CASSWGSMTNEKLFF.

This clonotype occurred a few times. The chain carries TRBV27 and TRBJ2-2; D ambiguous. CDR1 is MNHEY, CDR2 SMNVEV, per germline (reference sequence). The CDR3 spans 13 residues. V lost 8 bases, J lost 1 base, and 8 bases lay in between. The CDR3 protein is CASSSWNTGELFF. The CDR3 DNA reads TGTGCCAGCTCATCGTGGAACACCGGGGAGCTGTTTTTT.

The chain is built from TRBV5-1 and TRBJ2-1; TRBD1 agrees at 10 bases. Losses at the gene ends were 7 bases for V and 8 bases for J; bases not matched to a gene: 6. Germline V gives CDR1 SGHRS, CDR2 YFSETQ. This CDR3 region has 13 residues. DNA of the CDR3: TGCGCCAGCGGTAGACAGGGGGCTGATGAGCAGTTCTTC. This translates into CASGRQGADEQFF.

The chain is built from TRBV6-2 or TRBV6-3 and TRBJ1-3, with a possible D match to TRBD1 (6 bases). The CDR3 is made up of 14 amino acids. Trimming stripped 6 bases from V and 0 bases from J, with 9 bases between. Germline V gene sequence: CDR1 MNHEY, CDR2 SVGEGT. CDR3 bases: TGTGCCAGCAGAGAACAGGGCTCTGGAAACACCATATATTTT. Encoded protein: CASREQGSGNTIYF.

DNA of the CDR3: TGTGCCAGCAGCCAAGTGCCCGGTCAGCCCCAGCATTTT. Its translation: CASSQVPGQPQHF. The chain uses TRBV3-1 and TRBJ1-5, with D hard to call. The germline V and J ends were trimmed by 1 base and 6 bases, with 7 bases remaining between them. CDR1 and CDR2 (germline): LGHDT, YNNKEL (reference sequence). The CDR3 is 13 amino acids.

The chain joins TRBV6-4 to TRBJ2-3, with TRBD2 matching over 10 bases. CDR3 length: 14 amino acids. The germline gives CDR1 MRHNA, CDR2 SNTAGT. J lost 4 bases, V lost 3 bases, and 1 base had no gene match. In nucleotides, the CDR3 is TGTGCCAGCAGTGAAGGGACTAGCGCAGATACGCAGTATTTT. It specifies CASSEGTSADTQYF.

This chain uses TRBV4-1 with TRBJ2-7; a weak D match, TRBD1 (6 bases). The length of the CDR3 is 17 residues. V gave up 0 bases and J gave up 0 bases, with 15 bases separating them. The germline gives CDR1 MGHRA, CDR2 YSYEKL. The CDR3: CASSQEPGVTLSYEQYF. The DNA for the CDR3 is TGCGCCAGCAGCCAAGAGCCAGGGGTTACCCTCTCCTACGAGCAGTACTTC.

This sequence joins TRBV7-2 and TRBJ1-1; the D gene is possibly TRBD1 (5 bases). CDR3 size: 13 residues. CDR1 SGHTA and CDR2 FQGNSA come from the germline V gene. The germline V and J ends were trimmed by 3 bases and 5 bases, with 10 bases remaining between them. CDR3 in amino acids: CASSFPGRTEAFF. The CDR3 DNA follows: TGTGCCAGCAGCTTCCCGGGACGAACTGAAGCTTTCTTT.

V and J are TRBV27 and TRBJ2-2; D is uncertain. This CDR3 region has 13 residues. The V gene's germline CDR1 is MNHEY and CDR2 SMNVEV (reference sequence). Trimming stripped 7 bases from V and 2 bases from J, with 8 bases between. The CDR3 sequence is CASKALNTGELFF. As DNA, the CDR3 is TGTGCCAGCAAGGCACTCAACACCGGGGAGCTGTTTTTT.

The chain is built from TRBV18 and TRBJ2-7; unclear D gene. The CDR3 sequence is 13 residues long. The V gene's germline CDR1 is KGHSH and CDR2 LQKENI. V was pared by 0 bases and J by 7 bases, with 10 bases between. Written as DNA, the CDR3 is TGTGCCAGCTCACCACCGTCGATTCCGGAGCAGTACTTC. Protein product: CASSPPSIPEQYF.

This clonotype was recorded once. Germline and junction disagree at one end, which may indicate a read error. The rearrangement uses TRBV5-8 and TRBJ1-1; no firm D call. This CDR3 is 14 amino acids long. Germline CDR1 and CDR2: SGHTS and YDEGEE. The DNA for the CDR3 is TGTGCCAGCAGCTTGATGGTCAGGAACACTGAAGTTTTCTTT. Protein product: CASSLMVRNTEVFF.